The rows below give T cell receptor beta chains drawn from one sample of a study of technical replicates of blood from a handful of donors. Sequencing used immunoSEQ multiplex PCR; TCRdb keeps in-frame clones, though not all of them. The sample records under 85,000 clones, roughly 92% being singletons. The sequenced sample consisted of T cells isolated from PBMCs. These receptors came from a human donor in good health. CDR3s include the opening cysteine and the closing phenylalanine or tryptophan. The order of the fields is D gene, V gene, J gene, clone size, CDR3 protein, CDR3 DNA. A D gene is named only where the DNA matches it firmly. Clone size is shown for a subset of rows, as once, few, many or a class of expanded clone.

TRBD2,TRBV7-2,TRBJ2-7,-,CASSFTSALSYEQYF,TGTGCCAGCAGCTTCACTAGCGCCCTCTCCTACGAGCAGTACTTC
-,TRBV2,TRBJ2-3,-,CASSETGPDTQYF,TGTGCCAGCAGCGAGACAGGCCCAGATACGCAGTATTTT
TRBD1,TRBV6-6,TRBJ1-1,-,CASSYPRDRNTEAFF,TGTGCCAGCAGTTACCCCAGGGACAGGAACACTGAAGCTTTCTTT
-,TRBV4-1,TRBJ2-1,-,CASSRLTLPPGVNYNEQFF,TGCGCCAGCAGCCGTTTGACCCTGCCTCCGGGAGTCAACTACAATGAGCAGTTCTTC
TRBD1,TRBV6-1,TRBJ1-1,-,CASQGGLGTEAFF,TGTGCCAGCCAGGGGGGTCTGGGGACTGAAGCTTTCTTT
TRBD1,TRBV27,TRBJ2-7,-,CASSLSRDSYEQYF,TGTGCCAGCAGTCTAAGCCGGGACAGCTACGAGCAGTACTTC
TRBD2,TRBV27,TRBJ2-7,-,CASRMGASGGYEQYF,TGTGCCAGCAGGATGGGGGCGAGCGGGGGCTACGAGCAGTACTTC
-,TRBV5-5,TRBJ2-7,-,CASSQDSHEQYF,TGTGCCAGCAGCCAGGACAGCCACGAGCAGTACTTC
-,TRBV6-5,TRBJ2-5,-,CASSRPGAFQETQYF,TGTGCCAGCAGCCGACCAGGGGCCTTCCAAGAGACCCAGTACTTC
TRBD2,TRBV4-1,TRBJ2-1,-,CASSQVLAGGRDEQFF,TGCGCCAGCAGCCAAGTTTTAGCGGGAGGGAGGGATGAGCAGTTCTTC
TRBD2,TRBV5-1,TRBJ2-5,-,CASSLASSGSQETQYF,TGCGCCAGCAGCTTGGCGTCTAGCGGGAGCCAAGAGACCCAGTACTTC
TRBD1,TRBV9,TRBJ2-7,-,CASSSRQGTYEQYF,TGTGCCAGCAGCTCCCGACAGGGGACCTACGAGCAGTACTTC
-,TRBV10-3,TRBJ2-7,once,CAISDLTEPTYEQYF,TGTGCCATCAGTGACCTGACAGAACCGACCTACGAGCAGTACTTC
-,TRBV9,TRBJ1-1,-,CASSVDGGTEAFF,TGTGCCAGCAGCGTAGATGGGGGGACTGAAGCTTTCTTT
-,TRBV19,TRBJ2-5,-,CASSRNGRETQYF,TGTGCCAGTAGTAGGAACGGGAGAGAGACCCAGTACTTC
TRBD1,TRBV13,TRBJ2-3,-,CASSWTGGNTDTQYF,TGTGCCAGCAGCTGGACAGGGGGAAATACAGATACGCAGTATTTT
-,TRBV28,TRBJ1-2,-,CASSLQVVNGYTF,TGTGCCAGCAGTTTACAGGTTGTGAATGGCTACACCTTC
-,TRBV5-1,TRBJ1-2,once,CASSLALQGDGYTF,TGCGCCAGCAGCTTGGCCTTACAGGGAGATGGCTACACCTTC
-,TRBV19,TRBJ2-7,-,CASSGIWGQGYEQYF,TGTGCCAGTAGCGGCATCTGGGGCCAAGGGTACGAGCAGTACTTC
TRBD1,TRBV29-1,TRBJ1-2,-,CSVGSQGVFNYGYTF,TGCAGCGTTGGATCCCAGGGGGTCTTTAACTATGGCTACACCTTC
TRBD1,TRBV7-6,TRBJ1-5,-,CASSLRDRGDQPQHF,TGTGCCAGCAGCTTAAGGGACAGGGGGGATCAGCCCCAGCATTTT
-,TRBV4-2,TRBJ2-1,-,CASSPEVASYEQFF,TGTGCCAGCAGCCCAGAAGTCGCGTCCTATGAGCAGTTCTTC
-,TRBV28,TRBJ2-1,-,CASRRNGVYNEQFF,TGTGCCAGCAGAAGGAACGGAGTATACAATGAGCAGTTCTTC
TRBD2,TRBV7-6,TRBJ2-1,-,CASSLALAGSNEQFF,TGTGCCAGCAGCTTAGCCCTAGCGGGGAGCAATGAGCAGTTCTTC
TRBD2,TRBV7-7,TRBJ2-5,-,CASSLTSGGPGTQYF,TGTGCCAGCAGCTTGACTAGCGGAGGGCCAGGGACCCAGTACTTC
-,TRBV7-6,TRBJ2-4,-,CASSPYRGAKNIQYF,TGTGCCAGCAGTCCATACCGAGGAGCCAAAAACATTCAGTACTTC
-,TRBV7-9,TRBJ2-7,-,CASSLAGGYEQYF,TGTGCCAGCAGCTTAGCGGGAGGTTACGAGCAGTACTTC
-,TRBV29-1,TRBJ1-2,-,CSGASTANYGYTF,TGCAGCGGTGCATCGACAGCTAACTATGGCTACACCTTC
TRBD1,TRBV7-7,TRBJ2-1,-,CASSRTGAEQFF,TGTGCTAGCAGCCGGACAGGGGCTGAGCAGTTCTTC
-,TRBV7-9,TRBJ1-2,-,CASSLGARGYTF,TGTGCCAGCAGCTTGGGTGCGCGGGGCTACACCTTC
TRBD2,TRBV5-1,TRBJ2-7,-,CASSFGRGTYEQYF,TGCGCCAGCAGCTTCGGGCGGGGGACCTACGAGCAGTACTTC
TRBD1,TRBV9,TRBJ1-5,-,CASSVEDRGGNQPQHF,TGTGCCAGCAGCGTAGAGGACAGGGGTGGCAATCAGCCCCAGCATTTT
TRBD1,TRBV7-9,TRBJ2-4,-,CASSYRGIAKNIQYF,TGTGCCAGCAGCTACAGGGGTATAGCCAAAAACATTCAGTACTTC
TRBD1,TRBV5-1,TRBJ2-7,-,CASSPGTGGYEQYF,TGCGCCAGCAGCCCCGGGACAGGGGGATACGAGCAGTACTTC
-,TRBV11-2,TRBJ1-1,few,CASSLSGNTEAFF,TGTGCCAGCAGCTTATCAGGGAACACTGAAGCTTTCTTT
-,TRBV30,TRBJ2-5,once,CAWSVRGASRETQYF,TGTGCCTGGAGTGTACGGGGGGCATCGAGGGAGACCCAGTACTTC
TRBD1,TRBV5-5,TRBJ2-7,once,CASSLGTGGYEQYF,TGTGCCAGCAGCTTAGGGACAGGGGGGTACGAGCAGTACTTC
TRBD2,TRBV28,TRBJ2-1,-,CASSLELAGVDEQFF,TGTGCCAGCAGTTTAGAACTAGCGGGAGTAGATGAGCAGTTCTTC
-,TRBV9,TRBJ1-1,-,CASSGLTARDTRAFF,TGTGCCAGCAGCGGGCTCACAGCCAGGGATACGAGAGCTTTCTTT
-,TRBV28,TRBJ1-2,-,CASGQGGYGYTF,TGTGCCAGCGGGCAGGGTGGCTATGGCTACACCTTC
TRBD1,TRBV2,TRBJ1-5,-,CASRGDRGGNQPQHF,TGTGCCAGCAGGGGGGACAGGGGTGGCAATCAGCCCCAGCATTTT
-,TRBV6-1,TRBJ2-4,-,CASSEAGVENIQYF,TGTGCCAGCAGTGAAGCAGGGGTTGAAAACATTCAGTACTTC
TRBD1,TRBV6-6,TRBJ1-1,-,CASSPGTGSRDTEAFF,TGTGCCAGCAGCCCCGGGACAGGGAGTAGGGACACTGAAGCTTTCTTT
TRBD1,TRBV27,TRBJ2-1,-,CASTQGQGARREQFF,TGTGCCAGCACCCAGGGACAGGGGGCGCGGCGGGAGCAGTTCTTC
-,TRBV29-1,TRBJ2-7,once,CSVDHRDGAQYF,TGCAGCGTTGACCACAGGGATGGCGCGCAGTACTTC
TRBD2,TRBV4-1,TRBJ2-3,-,CASSHVGLAGGGTQYF,TGCGCCAGCAGCCATGTGGGACTAGCGGGAGGAGGTACGCAGTATTTT
TRBD2,TRBV15,TRBJ2-7,-,CATRTSGFYEQYF,TGTGCCACCAGGACTAGCGGATTCTACGAGCAGTACTTC
TRBD1,TRBV25-1,TRBJ2-7,once,CASSERAGQGYLGEQYF,TGTGCCAGCAGTGAAAGGGCGGGACAGGGCTACCTAGGGGAGCAGTACTTC
-,TRBV5-1,TRBJ2-7,-,CASSSGMWGSYEQYF,TGCGCCAGCAGCTCGGGGATGTGGGGATCCTACGAGCAGTACTTC
TRBD1,TRBV10-3,TRBJ2-1,-,CAIGDRVYNEQFF,TGTGCCATCGGGGACAGGGTCTACAATGAGCAGTTCTTC
TRBD1,TRBV7-9,TRBJ1-1,once,CASSSRTGFVEAFF,TGTGCCAGCAGCTCTAGGACAGGGTTTGTCGAAGCTTTCTTT